What follows is one TCR beta chain and its context. These data come from a study of blood T cell repertoires in COVID-19. Looking at the study overall: Some COVID-19 samples were acute and others convalescent; all came from the United States, Italy and Spain. From T cells, B-cell-depleted T cells, or PBMCs came the material, which was cDNA or gDNA.

The V and J ends lost 5 bases and 0 bases respectively, with 9 bases between them. The CDR3 totals 14 residues. Germline assignment: CDR1 SGHVS and CDR2 FNYEAQ. Authors' data handling: Amplification of reference gene primers was used by the study to estimate nucleated cell counts. Clones were sequenced by immunoSEQ multiplex PCR, and TCRdb holds only the in-frame ones, with some missing. V and J calls and clone size are as listed in that table; D and trimming were resolved from the DNA. This sample has about 270,000 clones; 80% to 90% occur once, and the top ten carry 11%. The chain uses TRBV7-6 and TRBJ2-3; D may be TRBD2 (6 bases). The clonotype originates from a woman in her 70s with acute or convalescent COVID-19. The sequencing sample was made of peripheral blood. The CDR3 spells CASSPGTSTDTQYF. CDR3 in DNA: TGTGCCAGCAGCCCGGGGACTAGCACAGATACGCAGTATTTT. Full variable domain (rest looked up from reference TRBV7-6 and TRBJ2-3): GAGVSQSPRYKVTKRGQDVALRCDPISGHVSLYWYRQALGQGPEFLTYFNYEAQQDKSGLPNDRFSAERPEGSISTLTIQRTEQRDSAMYRCASSPGTSTDTQYFGPGTRLTVL.